The clone carrying this TCR beta chain was seen a few times. The antigen is not known. The data were taken from a study of T cell repertoires in cytomegalovirus infection. General observations from the study: Dominating the ex vivo response were TCR beta clonotypes that were CMV-specific and HLA-C-restricted.

The J segment lost 5 bases and the V segment lost 7 bases, leaving 10 bases of the junction unmatched. The CDR3 runs 14 residues. TCRdb analysed the reads with MiXCR anew, one entry per CDR3 protein. The table shows 360,000 or so distinct CDR3 sequences, with about 35% occurring only once. This chain connects TRBV12-3 or TRBV12-4 to TRBJ1-1; TRBD1 agrees at 7 bases. Sequences were derived from cultured PBMCs, sampled from culture after CMV antigen stimulation. This receptor was identified in a human donor in good health (CMV status not recorded). Some clones in this sample may be carry-over from other donors' samples. In DNA form, the CDR3 reads TGTGCCAGCAATACAGGGGCGGTAAGGACTGAAGCTTTCTTT. It yields the protein CASNTGAVRTEAFF.